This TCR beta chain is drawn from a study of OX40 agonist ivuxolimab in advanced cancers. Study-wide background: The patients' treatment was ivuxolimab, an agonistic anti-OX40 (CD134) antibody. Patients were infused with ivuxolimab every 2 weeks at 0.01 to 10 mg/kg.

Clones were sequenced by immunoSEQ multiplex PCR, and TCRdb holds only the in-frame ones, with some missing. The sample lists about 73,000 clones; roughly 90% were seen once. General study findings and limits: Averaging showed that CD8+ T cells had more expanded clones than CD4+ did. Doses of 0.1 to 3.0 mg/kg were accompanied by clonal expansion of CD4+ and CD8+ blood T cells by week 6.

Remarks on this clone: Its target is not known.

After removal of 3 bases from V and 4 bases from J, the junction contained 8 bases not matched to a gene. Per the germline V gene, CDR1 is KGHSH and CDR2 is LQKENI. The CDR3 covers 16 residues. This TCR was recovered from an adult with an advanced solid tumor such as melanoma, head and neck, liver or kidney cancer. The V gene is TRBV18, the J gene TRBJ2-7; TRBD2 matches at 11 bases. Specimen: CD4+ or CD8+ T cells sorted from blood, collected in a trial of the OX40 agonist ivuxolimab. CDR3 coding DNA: TGTGCCAGCTCACCCGAACTAGCGGGAGTGCGGTACGAGCAGTACTTC. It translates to CASSPELAGVRYEQYF.